This entry concerns a single T cell receptor (beta chain). Data came from immunoSEQ multiplex PCR; TCRdb stores just in-frame clones and leaves some out. The sample holds over 120,000 clones, 76% seen once. Germline V lookup: CDR1 SGHAT, CDR2 FQDESV (reference sequence). V was cut by 2 bases and J by 0 bases, with 17 bases left in between. This CDR3 is built from 17 residues. These data come from a study of cytotoxic CD8 clonotypes in ibrutinib-treated CLL. This material consisted of PBMCs, taken after 24 months of ibrutinib treatment. The V gene is TRBV11-1, the J gene TRBJ2-7; the D gene is possibly TRBD1 (5 bases). The clonotype originates from a human donor with chronic lymphocytic leukemia. CDR3 in DNA: TGTGCCAGCAGCTTATTGTGGAGCAGGGTGTCCTCCTACGAGCAGTACTTC. Residues: CASSLLWSRVSSYEQYF.